Listed here are 22 T cell receptor beta chains from one sample, sequenced in a study of blood T cell repertoires in COVID-19. Assay: immunoSEQ multiplex PCR; the TCRdb copy retains only in-frame clones and omits some. Among 250,000 or so clones listed, 70% to 90% were seen once. Sequencing was performed on PBMCs or T cells enriched from blood (not recorded which). The receptors come from a woman in her fifties or sixties who had been exposed to COVID-19.

The genes are TRBV18 and TRBJ2-3, with 8 positions matching TRBD2. Per germline, CDR1 KGHSH and CDR2 LQKENI. The V and J ends lost 3 bases and 3 bases, in that order; junction bases with no gene match: 8. This CDR3 has 16 residues. The CDR3 loop reads CASSPSGGQTTDTQYF. DNA for the CDR3: TGTGCCAGCTCACCGTCGGGGGGGCAGACGACAGATACGCAGTATTTT.

The chain carries TRBV5-1 and TRBJ1-5, with D maybe TRBD1 (5 bases). The CDR3 has 14 residues. Germline-derived CDR1 and CDR2 are SGHRS and YFSETQ. The V and J ends lost 6 bases and 7 bases respectively, with 17 bases between them. CDR3 sequence reads: CASKGWGLGQPQHF. As DNA, the CDR3 is TGCGCCAGCAAGGGGTGGGGTCTTGGGCAGCCCCAGCATTTT.

This chain joins TRBV3-1 (or the pseudogene TRBV3-2) and TRBJ1-1; 8 bases are shared with TRBD1. Germline values: CDR1 LGHDT, CDR2 YNNKEL (reference sequence). CDR3 length: 14 residues. The V segment lost 3 bases and the J segment 4 bases; nucleotides outside the gene matches: 4. CDR3 in DNA: TGTGCCAGCAGCCACACCACAGGGGGCACTGAAGCTTTCTTT. Its translation is CASSHTTGGTEAFF.

The chain links TRBV7-2 to TRBJ2-1; TRBD2 matches at 8 bases. The CDR3 runs to 14 residues. Germline CDR1 is SGHTA and CDR2 is FQGNSA. Germline trimming cut 6 bases from V and 3 bases from J; bases unmatched to any gene: 4. This CDR3 is CASRRGGDYNEQFF. CDR3 in DNA: TGTGCCAGCAGACGGGGGGGTGACTACAATGAGCAGTTCTTC.

This clone was counted a single time. J is TRBJ1-2 and V is TRBV10-2; the match to TRBD1 covers 7 bases. This CDR3 region has 13 residues. With V trimmed by 3 bases and J by 8 bases, 6 bases remained unmatched. The germline CDR1 and CDR2 sequences are WSHSY and SAAADI. Here the CDR3 DNA reads TGCGCCAGCAGTGAAGGGGACAGACCCGGCTACACCTTC. It specifies CASSEGDRPGYTF.

V is TRBV11-2 and J is TRBJ1-3; D is undetermined. Germline V CDR1 and CDR2: SGHAT, FQNNGV. The ends were cut back, 3 bases at V and 0 bases at J, with 12 bases in the middle. CDR3 length: 16 residues. CDR3 DNA sequence: TGTGCCAGCAGCTTTGGGCCCCGTCTCTCTGGAAACACCATATATTTT. Translated, it gives CASSFGPRLSGNTIYF.

This clone is a singleton in its sample. The V gene is TRBV15, the J gene TRBJ1-1, with D possibly being TRBD1 (5 bases). Germline-derived CDR1 and CDR2 are LNHNV and YYDKDF (reference sequence). Between the trimmed V and J ends, which lost 5 bases and 4 bases, there was a span of 17 bases. The CDR3 length is 15 residues. CDR3 sequence: CATSENRGYGTEAFF. The DNA of the CDR3 is TGTGCCACCAGCGAAAACCGGGGGTATGGCACTGAAGCTTTCTTT.

The chain uses TRBV4-1 and TRBJ1-4; TRBD1 matches at 7 bases. CDR1 and CDR2 from the germline V gene are MGHRA and YSYEKL. The CDR3 sequence is 15 residues long. The junction had 11 bases not matched to a gene; V was cut back by 8 bases and J by 5 bases. DNA for the CDR3: TGCGCCAGCCGACTCAGACAGGGAACAAATGAAAAACTGTTTTTT. As protein: CASRLRQGTNEKLFF.

The V gene is TRBV7-6, the J gene TRBJ1-6, with 10 bases fitting TRBD1. The CDR3 runs 15 residues. The ends lost 2 bases at V and 10 bases at J; junction bases unmatched: 5. Germline V gives CDR1 SGHVS, CDR2 FNYEAQ. Written as DNA, the CDR3 is TGTGCCAGCAGCTTATTGACAGGGGGCGACTCACCCCTCCACTTT. Its protein is CASSLLTGGDSPLHF. The variable domain in full, completed from reference TRBV7-6 and TRBJ1-6, reads GAGVSQSPRYKVTKRGQDVALRCDPISGHVSLYWYRQALGQGPEFLTYFNYEAQQDKSGLPNDRFSAERPEGSISTLTIQRTEQRDSAMYRCASSLLTGGDSPLHFGNGTRLTVT.

CDR3 DNA: TGTGCCAGCAGTTACGGGAGGAACACTGAAGCTTTCTTT. Protein sequence: CASSYGRNTEAFF. This sequence joins TRBV6-5 and TRBJ1-1; D is undetermined. The CDR3 length is 13 residues. Germline CDR1 is MNHEY and CDR2 is SVGAGI. Trimming shortened V by 2 bases and J by 1 base, and 5 bases separated the two germline ends.

The chain uses TRBV7-8 and TRBJ1-3, with 8 bases identical to TRBD1. The germline CDR1 and CDR2 sequences are SGHVS and FQNEAQ. V was pared by 5 bases and J by 7 bases, with 7 bases of the junction left unmatched. This CDR3 spans 14 amino acids. The chain's CDR3 is CASSLQGERNTIYF. The CDR3 region has the DNA TGTGCCAGCAGCCTACAGGGGGAGCGGAACACCATATATTTT.

The chain has TRBV5-1 and TRBJ1-1; D is possibly TRBD1 (5 bases). Germline-derived CDR1 and CDR2 are SGHRS and YFSETQ. The CDR3 has 14 residues. V was shortened by 7 bases and J by 5 bases, with 18 bases between the two germline ends. In nucleotides, the CDR3 is TGCGCCAGCCCCCTGGGGCTGACCCATACTGAAGCTTTCTTT. This translates into CASPLGLTHTEAFF. Full variable domain (missing parts from reference TRBV5-1 and TRBJ1-1): KAGVTQTPRYLIKTRGQQVTLSCSPISGHRSVSWYQQTPGQGLQFLFEYFSETQRNKGNFPGRFSGRQFSNSRSEMNVSTLELGDSALYLCASPLGLTHTEAFFGQGTRLTVV.

V is TRBV10-1 and J is TRBJ2-3, with D tentatively TRBD2 (5 bases). V gave up 0 bases and J gave up 6 bases, with 10 bases separating them. Germline V gene lookup returns CDR1 WNHNN and CDR2 SYGVQD (reference sequence). This CDR3 is 14 amino acids long. CDR3 sequence reads: CASSESRGPDTQYF. The CDR3 nucleotides are TGCGCCAGCAGTGAGTCCCGGGGTCCCGATACGCAGTATTTT.

This clone was counted a single time. The genes are TRBV10-1 and TRBJ1-3, with a tentative D call TRBD1 (5 bases). Looked up from germline, CDR1 is WNHNN and CDR2 is SYGVQD (reference sequence). This CDR3 region has 21 residues. Trimming left V 5 bases short and J 0 bases short, with 29 bases between. CDR3 coding DNA: TGCGCCAGCAGTTGGGTCCCTTACAGATCAGGGAAGGCATACTCTGGAAACACCATATATTTT. Its translation: CASSWVPYRSGKAYSGNTIYF.

A single count supports this clone. The chain couples TRBV21-1 to TRBJ2-5; TRBD1 is the table's D call and was not checked against the DNA. TRBV21-1 represents a pseudogene. The CDR3 totals 16 residues. The CDR3 DNA reads as TGTGCCAGCAGCAAAGGAAAAAGGACAGATCAAGAGACCCAGTACTTC. Translation: CASSKGKRTDQETQYF.

V usage is TRBV7-3 and J usage is TRBJ1-3; D is perhaps TRBD1 (5 bases). The CDR3 totals 13 residues. Germline loops: CDR1 SGHTA, CDR2 FQGTGA. V lost 3 bases, J lost 8 bases, and 11 bases lay in between. CDR3 residues: CASSFGHGDTIYF. CDR3 nucleotide sequence: TGTGCCAGCAGCTTTGGACACGGAGACACCATATATTTT.

This clone was observed a single time. The chain links TRBV11-2 to TRBJ2-5, with D possibly matching TRBD2 (5 bases). This CDR3 contains 14 residues. V was trimmed by 5 bases and J by 5 bases, leaving 15 bases between them. Germline V CDR1 and CDR2: SGHAT, FQNNGV. This CDR3 is CASSGELGGETQYF. In DNA, the CDR3 is TGTGCCAGCAGCGGTGAACTGGGCGGGGAGACCCAGTACTTC.

This rearrangement joins TRBV2 to TRBJ1-2; TRBD1 agrees at 9 bases. The CDR3 runs 16 residues. V trimming: 5 bases; J trimming: 3 bases; junction bases outside the gene matches: 10. Looked up from germline, CDR1 is SNHLY and CDR2 is FYNNEI. CDR3 bases: TGTGCCAGCAGTAAGCAAGGACAGGGGAAACACTATGGCTACACCTTC. This codes for CASSKQGQGKHYGYTF.

The J gene is TRBJ2-7, the V gene TRBV7-7; the D gene is possibly TRBD2 (5 bases). The CDR3 consists of 15 residues. Germline V lookup: CDR1 SSHAT, CDR2 FNYEAQ (reference sequence). Trimming left V 4 bases short and J 0 bases short, with 13 bases between. The CDR3 DNA reads TGTGCCAGCAGCTCAGGAAGCGGCCCCTCCTACGAGCAGTACTTC. Protein product: CASSSGSGPSYEQYF.

V gene TRBV2 combines with J gene TRBJ1-2, with D maybe TRBD1 (6 bases). Trimming stripped 8 bases from V and 0 bases from J, with 22 bases between. Looked up from germline, CDR1 is SNHLY and CDR2 is FYNNEI. The CDR3 covers 17 residues. CDR3 residues: CASVRRGEIAANYGYTF. In DNA form, the CDR3 reads TGTGCCAGCGTCCGCAGGGGAGAAATAGCAGCTAACTATGGCTACACCTTC.

The chain uses TRBV6-5 and TRBJ2-7; D is unresolved. Trimming left V 9 bases short and J 5 bases short, with 20 bases between. The CDR3 runs to 14 residues. Germline V lookup: CDR1 MNHEY, CDR2 SVGAGI. The CDR3 DNA sequence: TGTGCCAGTCAGGTCTCCTTTGTGGCCCACGAGCAGTACTTC. Protein sequence: CASQVSFVAHEQYF.

This clone was picked up one time. V and J are TRBV5-1 and TRBJ2-2, with 9 bases identical to TRBD2. CDR1 and CDR2 (germline): SGHRS, YFSETQ. The CDR3 is 13 amino acids. V dropped 5 bases and J dropped 6; count of bases not matched to a gene: 2. The CDR3 sequence: CASSGTSPGELFF. The CDR3 DNA reads as TGCGCCAGCAGTGGGACTAGCCCCGGGGAGCTGTTTTTT.